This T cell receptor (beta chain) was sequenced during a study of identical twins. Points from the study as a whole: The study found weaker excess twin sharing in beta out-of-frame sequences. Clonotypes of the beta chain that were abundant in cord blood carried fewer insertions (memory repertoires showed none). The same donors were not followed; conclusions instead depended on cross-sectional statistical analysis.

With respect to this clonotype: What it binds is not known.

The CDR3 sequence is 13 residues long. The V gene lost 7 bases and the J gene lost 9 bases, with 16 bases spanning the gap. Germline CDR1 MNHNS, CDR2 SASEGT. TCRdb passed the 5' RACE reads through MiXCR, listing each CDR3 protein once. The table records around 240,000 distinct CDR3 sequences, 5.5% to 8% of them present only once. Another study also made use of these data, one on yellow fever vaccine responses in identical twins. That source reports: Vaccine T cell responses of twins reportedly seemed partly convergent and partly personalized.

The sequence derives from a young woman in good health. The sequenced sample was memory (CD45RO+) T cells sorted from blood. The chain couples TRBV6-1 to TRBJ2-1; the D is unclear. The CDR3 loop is CASTEVGSGEQFF. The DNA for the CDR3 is TGTGCCAGCACCGAAGTGGGTTCGGGTGAGCAGTTCTTC.